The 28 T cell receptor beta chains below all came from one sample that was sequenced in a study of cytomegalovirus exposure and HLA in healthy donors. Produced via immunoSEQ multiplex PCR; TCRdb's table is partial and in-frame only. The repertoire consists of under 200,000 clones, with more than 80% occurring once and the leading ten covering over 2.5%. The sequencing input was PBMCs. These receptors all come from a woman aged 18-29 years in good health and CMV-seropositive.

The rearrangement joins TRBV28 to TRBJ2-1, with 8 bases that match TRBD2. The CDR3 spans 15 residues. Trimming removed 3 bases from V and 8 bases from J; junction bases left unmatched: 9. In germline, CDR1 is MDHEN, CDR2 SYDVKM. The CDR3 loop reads CASSLARLAGDEQFF. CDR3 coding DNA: TGTGCCAGCAGTTTGGCTAGGCTAGCGGGCGATGAGCAGTTCTTC. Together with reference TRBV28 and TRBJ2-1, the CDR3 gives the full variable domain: DVKVTQSSRYLVKRTGEKVFLECVQDMDHENMFWYRQDPGLGLRLIYFSYDVKMKEKGDIPEGYSVSREKKERFSLILESASTNQTSMYLCASSLARLAGDEQFFGPGTRLTVL.

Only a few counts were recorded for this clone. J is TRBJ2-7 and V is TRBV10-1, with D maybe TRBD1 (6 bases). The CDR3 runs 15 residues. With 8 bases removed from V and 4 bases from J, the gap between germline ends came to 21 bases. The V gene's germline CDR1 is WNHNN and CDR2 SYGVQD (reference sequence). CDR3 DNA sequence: TGCGCCAGCCGACGGGGACACCGTCTACAATACGAGCAGTACTTC. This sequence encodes CASRRGHRLQYEQYF.

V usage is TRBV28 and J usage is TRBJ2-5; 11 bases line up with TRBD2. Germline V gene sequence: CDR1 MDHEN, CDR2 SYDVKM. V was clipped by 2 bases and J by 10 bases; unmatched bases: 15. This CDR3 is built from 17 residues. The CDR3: CASSLRRLAGSAVGQYF. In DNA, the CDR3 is TGTGCCAGCAGTTTACGCAGACTAGCGGGGTCCGCAGTGGGCCAGTACTTC. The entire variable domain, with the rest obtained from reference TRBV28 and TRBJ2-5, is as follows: DVKVTQSSRYLVKRTGEKVFLECVQDMDHENMFWYRQDPGLGLRLIYFSYDVKMKEKGDIPEGYSVSREKKERFSLILESASTNQTSMYLCASSLRRLAGSAVGQYFGPGTRLLVL.

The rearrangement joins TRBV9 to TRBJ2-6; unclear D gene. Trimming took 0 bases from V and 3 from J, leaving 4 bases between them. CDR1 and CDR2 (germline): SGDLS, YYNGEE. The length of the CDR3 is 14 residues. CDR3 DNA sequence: TGTGCCAGCAGCGTAGACGGTGGGGCCAACGTCCTGACTTTC. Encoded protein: CASSVDGGANVLTF.

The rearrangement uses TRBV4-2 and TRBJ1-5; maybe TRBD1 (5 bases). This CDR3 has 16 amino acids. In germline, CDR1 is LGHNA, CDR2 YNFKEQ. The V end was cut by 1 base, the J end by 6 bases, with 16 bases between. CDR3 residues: CASSQALRVGIQPQHF. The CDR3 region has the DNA TGTGCCAGCAGCCAAGCTCTCAGGGTAGGGATTCAGCCCCAGCATTTT.

CDR3 in amino acids: CASSSLQDHRGTFYNSPLHF. DNA of the CDR3: TGTGCCAGCAGTTCCTTACAAGATCACAGGGGGACCTTCTATAATTCACCCCTCCACTTT. The chain is built from TRBV27 and TRBJ1-6; TRBD1 matches at 8 bases. With V trimmed by 4 bases and J by 3 bases, 17 bases remained unmatched. Germline V gene lookup returns CDR1 MNHEY and CDR2 SMNVEV (reference sequence). CDR3 length: 20 amino acids.

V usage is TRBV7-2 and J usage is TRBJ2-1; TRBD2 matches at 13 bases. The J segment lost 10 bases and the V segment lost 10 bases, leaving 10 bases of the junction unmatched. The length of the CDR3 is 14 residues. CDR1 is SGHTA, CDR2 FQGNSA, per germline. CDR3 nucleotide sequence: TGTGCCACCGTAACTAGCGGGGGGGCCTGGGAGCAGTTCTTC. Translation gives CATVTSGGAWEQFF.

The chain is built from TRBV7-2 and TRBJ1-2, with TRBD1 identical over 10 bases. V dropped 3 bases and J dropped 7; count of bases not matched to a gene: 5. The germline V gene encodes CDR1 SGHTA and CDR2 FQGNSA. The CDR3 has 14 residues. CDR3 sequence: CASSFRDRGGGYTF. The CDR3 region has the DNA TGTGCCAGCAGCTTTCGGGACAGGGGTGGTGGCTACACCTTC.

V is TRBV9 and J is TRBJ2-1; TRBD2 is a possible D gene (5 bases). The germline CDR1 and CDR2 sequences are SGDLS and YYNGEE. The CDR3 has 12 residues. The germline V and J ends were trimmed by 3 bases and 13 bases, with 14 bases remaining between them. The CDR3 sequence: CASSAGRDNQFF. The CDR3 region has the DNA TGTGCCAGCAGCGCCGGCCGGGATAACCAGTTCTTC. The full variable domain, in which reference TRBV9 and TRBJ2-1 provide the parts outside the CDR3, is DSGVTQTPKHLITATGQRVTLRCSPRSGDLSVYWYQQSLDQGLQFLIQYYNGEERAKGNILERFSAQQFPDLHSELNLSSLELGDSALYFCASSAGRDNQFFGPGTRLTVL.

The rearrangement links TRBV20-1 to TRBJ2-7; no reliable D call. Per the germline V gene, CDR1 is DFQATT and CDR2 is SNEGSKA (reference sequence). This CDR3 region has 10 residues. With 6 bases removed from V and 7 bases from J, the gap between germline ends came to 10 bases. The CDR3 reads CSAWATEQYF. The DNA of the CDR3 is TGCAGTGCATGGGCGACGGAGCAGTACTTC.

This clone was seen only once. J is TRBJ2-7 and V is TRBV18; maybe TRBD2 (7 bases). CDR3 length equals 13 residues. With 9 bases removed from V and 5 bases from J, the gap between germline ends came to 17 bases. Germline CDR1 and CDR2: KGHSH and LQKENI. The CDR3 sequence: CASTWRGQDEQYF. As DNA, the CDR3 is TGTGCCAGTACCTGGCGGGGGCAGGACGAGCAGTACTTC.

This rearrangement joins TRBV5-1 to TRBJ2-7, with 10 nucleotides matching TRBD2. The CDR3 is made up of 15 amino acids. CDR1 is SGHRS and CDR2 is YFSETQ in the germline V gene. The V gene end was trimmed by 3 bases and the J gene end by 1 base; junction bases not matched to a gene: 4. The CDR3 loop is CASSWTSGASYEQYF. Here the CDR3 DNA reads TGCGCCAGCAGCTGGACTAGCGGAGCATCCTACGAGCAGTACTTC.

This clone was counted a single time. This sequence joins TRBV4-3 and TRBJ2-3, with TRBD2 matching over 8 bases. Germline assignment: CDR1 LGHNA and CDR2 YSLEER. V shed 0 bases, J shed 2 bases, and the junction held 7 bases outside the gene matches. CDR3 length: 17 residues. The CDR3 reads CASSQDSVAGITDTQYF. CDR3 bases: TGCGCCAGCAGCCAAGATTCTGTAGCGGGGATCACAGATACGCAGTATTTT.

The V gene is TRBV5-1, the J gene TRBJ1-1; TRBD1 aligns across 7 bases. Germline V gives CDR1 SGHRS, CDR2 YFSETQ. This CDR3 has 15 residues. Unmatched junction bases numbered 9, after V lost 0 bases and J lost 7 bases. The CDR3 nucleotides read TGCGCCAGCAGCTTGGTTGGGGCAGGGGGAGTTGAAGCTTTCTTT. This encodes CASSLVGAGGVEAFF. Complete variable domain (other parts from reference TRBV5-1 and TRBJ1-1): KAGVTQTPRYLIKTRGQQVTLSCSPISGHRSVSWYQQTPGQGLQFLFEYFSETQRNKGNFPGRFSGRQFSNSRSEMNVSTLELGDSALYLCASSLVGAGGVEAFFGQGTRLTVV.

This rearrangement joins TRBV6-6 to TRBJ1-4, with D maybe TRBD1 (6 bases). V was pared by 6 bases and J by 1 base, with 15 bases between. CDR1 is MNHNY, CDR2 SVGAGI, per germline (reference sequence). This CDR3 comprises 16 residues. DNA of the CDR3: TGTGCCAGCAGCCCAATTACAGGGAGAACTAATGAAAAACTGTTTTTT. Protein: CASSPITGRTNEKLFF.

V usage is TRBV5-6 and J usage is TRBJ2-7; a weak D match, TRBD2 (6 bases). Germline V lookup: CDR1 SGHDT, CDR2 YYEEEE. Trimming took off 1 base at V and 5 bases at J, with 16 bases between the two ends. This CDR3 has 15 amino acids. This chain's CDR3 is CASSLNLRRDHEQYF. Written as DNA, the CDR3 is TGTGCCAGCAGCTTGAACCTCAGGAGGGACCACGAGCAGTACTTC. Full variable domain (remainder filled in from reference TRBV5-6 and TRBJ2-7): DAGVTQSPTHLIKTRGQQVTLRCSPKSGHDTVSWYQQALGQGPQFIFQYYEEEERQRGNFPDRFSGHQFPNYSSELNVNALLLGDSALYLCASSLNLRRDHEQYFGPGTRLTVT.

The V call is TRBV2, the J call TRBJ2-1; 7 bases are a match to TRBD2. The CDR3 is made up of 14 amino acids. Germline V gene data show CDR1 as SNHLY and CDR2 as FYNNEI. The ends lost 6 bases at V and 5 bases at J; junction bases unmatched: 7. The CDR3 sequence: CASRYSGRNNEQFF. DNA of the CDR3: TGTGCCAGCAGATATAGCGGGCGGAACAATGAGCAGTTCTTC.

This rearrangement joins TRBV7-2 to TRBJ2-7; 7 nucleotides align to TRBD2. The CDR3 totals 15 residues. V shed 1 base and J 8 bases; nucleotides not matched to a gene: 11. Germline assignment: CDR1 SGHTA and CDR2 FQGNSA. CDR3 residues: CASSLEASGTVKQYF. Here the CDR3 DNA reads TGTGCCAGCAGCTTAGAGGCTAGCGGCACTGTAAAGCAGTACTTC. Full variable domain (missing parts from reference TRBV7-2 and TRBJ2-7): GAGVSQSPSNKVTEKGKDVELRCDPISGHTALYWYRQSLGQGLEFLIYFQGNSAPDKSGLPSDRFSAERTGGSVSTLTIQRTQQEDSAVYLCASSLEASGTVKQYFGPGTRLTVT.

The CDR3 spells CASSFDSRYEQYF. CDR3 sequence (DNA): TGTGCCAGCAGCTTCGACAGCCGCTACGAGCAGTACTTC. The chain combines TRBV5-4 with TRBJ2-7; TRBD1 might be the D (5 bases). The CDR3 has 13 residues. V was pared by 2 bases and J by 3 bases, with 9 bases between. The germline gives CDR1 SGHNT, CDR2 YYREEE (reference sequence).

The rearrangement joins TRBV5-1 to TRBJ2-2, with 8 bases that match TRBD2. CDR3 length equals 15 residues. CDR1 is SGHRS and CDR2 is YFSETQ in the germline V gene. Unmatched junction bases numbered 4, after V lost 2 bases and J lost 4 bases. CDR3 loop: CASSLGLAGTGELFF. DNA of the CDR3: TGCGCCAGCAGCTTAGGACTAGCAGGCACCGGGGAGCTGTTTTTT.

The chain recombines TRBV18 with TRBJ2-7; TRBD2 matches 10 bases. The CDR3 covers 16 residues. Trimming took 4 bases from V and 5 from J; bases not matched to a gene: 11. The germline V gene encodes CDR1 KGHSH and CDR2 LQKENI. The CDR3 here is CASSQPRTSGYHEQYF. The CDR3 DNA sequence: TGTGCCAGCTCACAACCGAGGACTAGCGGCTACCACGAGCAGTACTTC.

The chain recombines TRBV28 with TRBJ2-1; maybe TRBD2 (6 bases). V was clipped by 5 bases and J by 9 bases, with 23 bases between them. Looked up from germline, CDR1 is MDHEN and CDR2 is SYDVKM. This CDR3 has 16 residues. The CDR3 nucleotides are TGTGCCAGCAGTCCAATAGCGGCCGCCCGGACGTTTGAGCAGTTCTTC. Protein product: CASSPIAAARTFEQFF.

The CDR3 protein is CASSYSSPGHLDGYTF. CDR3 sequence (DNA): TGTGCCAGCAGTTATTCCTCTCCGGGACACCTTGATGGCTACACCTTC. V usage is TRBV6-9 and J usage is TRBJ1-2; weak D call: TRBD1 (6 bases). Germline V gene sequence: CDR1 MNHGY, CDR2 SVAAGI. The CDR3 has 16 amino acids. Between the trimmed V and J ends, which lost 0 bases and 6 bases, there was a span of 17 bases.

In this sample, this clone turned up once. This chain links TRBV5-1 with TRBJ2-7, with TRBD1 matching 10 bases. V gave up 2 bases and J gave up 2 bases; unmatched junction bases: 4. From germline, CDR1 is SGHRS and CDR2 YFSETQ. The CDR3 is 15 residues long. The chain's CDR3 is CASSFPGTGAYEQYF. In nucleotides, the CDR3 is TGCGCCAGCAGCTTCCCCGGGACAGGGGCCTACGAGCAGTACTTC.

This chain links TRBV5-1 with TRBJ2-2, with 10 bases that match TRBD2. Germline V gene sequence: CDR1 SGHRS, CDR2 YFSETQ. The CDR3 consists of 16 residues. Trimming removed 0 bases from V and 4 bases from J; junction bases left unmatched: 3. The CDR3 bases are TGCGCCAGCAGCTTGGAACTAGCGGGGAGCACCGGGGAGCTGTTTTTT. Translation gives CASSLELAGSTGELFF. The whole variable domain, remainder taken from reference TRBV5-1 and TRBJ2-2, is KAGVTQTPRYLIKTRGQQVTLSCSPISGHRSVSWYQQTPGQGLQFLFEYFSETQRNKGNFPGRFSGRQFSNSRSEMNVSTLELGDSALYLCASSLELAGSTGELFFGEGSRLTVL.

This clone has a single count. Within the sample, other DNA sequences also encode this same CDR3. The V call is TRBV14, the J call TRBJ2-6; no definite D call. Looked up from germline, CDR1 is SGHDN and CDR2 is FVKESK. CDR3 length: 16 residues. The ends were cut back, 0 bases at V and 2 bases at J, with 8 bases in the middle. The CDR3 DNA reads TGTGCCAGCAGCCAAGAATGGAGAACTGGGGCCAACGTCCTGACTTTC. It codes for CASSQEWRTGANVLTF. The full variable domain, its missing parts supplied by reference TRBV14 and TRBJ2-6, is EAGVTQFPSHSVIEKGQTVTLRCDPISGHDNLYWYRRVMGKEIKFLLHFVKESKQDESGMPNNRFLAERTGGTYSTLKVQPAELEDSGVYFCASSQEWRTGANVLTFGAGSRLTVL.

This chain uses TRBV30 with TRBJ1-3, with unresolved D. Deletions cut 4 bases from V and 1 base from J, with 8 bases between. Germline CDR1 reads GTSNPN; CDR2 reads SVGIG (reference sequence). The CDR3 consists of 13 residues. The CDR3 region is CAWTLDSGNTIYF. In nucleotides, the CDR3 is TGTGCCTGGACGCTAGATTCTGGAAACACCATATATTTT.

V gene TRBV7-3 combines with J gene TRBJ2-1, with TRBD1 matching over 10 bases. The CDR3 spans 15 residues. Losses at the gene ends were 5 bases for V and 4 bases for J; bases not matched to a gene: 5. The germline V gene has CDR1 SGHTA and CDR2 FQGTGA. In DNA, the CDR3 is TGTGCCAGCAGCCCGGGACAGGGGAGATACAATGAGCAGTTCTTC. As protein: CASSPGQGRYNEQFF.